The 2 T cell receptor beta chains reported below all come from one sample, sequenced in a study of CXCR3-negative and CXCR3-positive naive CD8 T cells. The libraries of TRB cDNA were constructed through 5' RACE using UMI labels. From its re-call of the 5' RACE reads, TCRdb lists each CDR3 protein once, without DNA. The listing records approximately 100,000 distinct CDR3 sequences. Material: naive CXCR3- CD8+ T cells from blood. Subset given: CD45RO-CCR7+CD27+CD95- naive CD8+ T cells lacking CXCR3 (TNR3-). All receptors come from a human donor in good health. Some clones in this sample may be carry-over from other donors' samples.

V gene TRBV29-1 combines with J gene TRBJ1-2; the TCRdb call, TRBD1, lacks DNA for checking. The CDR3 loop spans 13 amino acids. Germline lookup yields CDR1 SQVTM and CDR2 ANQGSEA. The CDR3 loop reads CSDQTGVPYGYTF.

This sequence joins TRBV29-1 and TRBJ2-7; the TRBD2 assignment by TCRdb is unverifiable without DNA. The CDR3 runs 15 residues. CDR1 and CDR2 (germline): SQVTM, ANQGSEA. CDR3 sequence reads: CSVGGLEGHGEEQYF.